This TCR beta chain is drawn from a study of beta chain features in type 1 diabetes. Expressed TCRB transcripts were sequenced, since all the RNA that had been isolated was reverse transcribed. Assay used: immunoSEQ multiplex PCR; TCRdb lists only in-frame clones, some missing. The top ten clones hold 0.017% of a sample with over 200,000 clones, roughly 10% of them seen once. This clone occurred a few times. Its antigen is as yet unknown. General study points: Fewer junction insertions and more nucleotide deletions appeared in type 1 diabetes patients. Researchers cautioned that cDNA sequencing could over-represent cells with high TCR expression. The study found moderately but significantly shorter TCRB CDR3s in all four CD4+ subsets of Type 1 diabetes patients.

There are 13 residues in the CDR3. Germline CDR1 reads MNHNS; CDR2 reads SASEGT. Trimming took 6 bases from V and 8 from J, leaving 13 bases between them. The sequence was collected from a man aged 30 to 39 with type 1 diabetes. The sample taken for sequencing was naive CD4+ T cells from blood. V gene TRBV6-1 combines with J gene TRBJ1-4; tentative D call: TRBD1 (5 bases). Here the CDR3 reads CASRGLTGEKLFF. The CDR3 bases are TGTGCCAGCAGGGGACTCACGGGGGAAAAACTGTTTTTT.